The clone carrying this T cell receptor (beta chain) was detected many times. Antigen specificity is unknown. This entry comes from a study of CD8 T cells in ankylosing spondylitis. Quantitative barcoded 5'-RACE was used to prepare TCR beta libraries. Each CDR3 protein gets one entry after TCRdb re-called the 5' RACE reads with MiXCR. This table holds a few hundred thousand distinct CDR3 sequences, over 15% found once. Study observations and caveats: A motif of roughly 8 highly homologous TCR beta variants was seen as apparently characteristic of ankylosing spondylitis blood. Reportedly, disease-linked clones are significantly enriched in ankylosing spondylitis patients' matched synovial fluid. CD8+ cells made up the disease-linked clones, which were relatively rare in peripheral blood.

V shed 4 bases, J shed 4 bases, and the junction held 8 bases outside the gene matches. CDR3 length equals 16 residues. Germline CDR1 is SGHDN and CDR2 is FVKESK. The sequenced sample was blood, either unsorted or a sorted T cell fraction (not recorded which). This TCR came from a male donor with ankylosing spondylitis or in good health (not recorded which). The chain is built from TRBV14 and TRBJ2-3, with 10 bases matching TRBD2. CDR3 coding DNA: TGTGCCAGCAGCCGCCGGCTAGCGGGAGTCCCAGATACGCAGTATTTT. Translation: CASSRRLAGVPDTQYF. The entire variable domain, with the rest obtained from reference TRBV14 and TRBJ2-3, is as follows: EAGVTQFPSHSVIEKGQTVTLRCDPISGHDNLYWYRRVMGKEIKFLLHFVKESKQDESGMPNNRFLAERTGGTYSTLKVQPAELEDSGVYFCASSRRLAGVPDTQYFGPGTRLTVL.